This TCR beta chain was recovered during a study of identical twins. There are many counts of this clonotype. V was trimmed by 1 base and J by 0 bases, leaving 9 bases between them. Germline CDR1 SGHRS, CDR2 YFSETQ. This CDR3 is built from 15 residues. TCRdb fed the 5' RACE reads into MiXCR, producing one record per CDR3 protein. The repertoire holds fewer than 550,000 distinct CDR3 sequences, with roughly 15% as singletons. These sequences were also reported in another study, on yellow fever vaccine responses in identical twins.

The sequence derives from a woman younger than 35 in good health. Material: CD4+ T cells sorted from blood. This rearrangement joins TRBV5-1 to TRBJ2-3; D is perhaps TRBD2 (5 bases). CDR3 in DNA: TGCGCCAGCAGCTTGTTGTCGGGGAGCACAGATACGCAGTATTTT. Amino acid sequence: CASSLLSGSTDTQYF.